This T cell receptor beta chain was identified in a study of T cell responses to AZD1222 COVID-19 vaccine. Some clones are missing from TCRdb's copy, which holds only in-frame ones; the method was immunoSEQ multiplex PCR. The sample contains more than 85,000 clones, about nine tenths of which appear only once. This clone was detected once. The germline V and J ends were trimmed by 6 bases and 0 bases, with 18 bases remaining between them. This CDR3 is 16 amino acids long. CDR1 is MNHEY and CDR2 is SVGEGT in the germline V gene. The chain combines TRBV6-2 or TRBV6-3 with TRBJ2-7; D could derive from TRBD1 or TRBD2 (5 bases each). The TCR was taken from an adult who received the AZD1222 COVID-19 vaccine. The sequencing here drew on peripheral blood, taken 28 days after the second AZD1222 dose. The CDR3 DNA reads as TGTGCCAGCAGCCCTTTAGTCGGGACCTTCTCCTACGAGCAGTACTTC. Its protein is CASSPLVGTFSYEQYF.